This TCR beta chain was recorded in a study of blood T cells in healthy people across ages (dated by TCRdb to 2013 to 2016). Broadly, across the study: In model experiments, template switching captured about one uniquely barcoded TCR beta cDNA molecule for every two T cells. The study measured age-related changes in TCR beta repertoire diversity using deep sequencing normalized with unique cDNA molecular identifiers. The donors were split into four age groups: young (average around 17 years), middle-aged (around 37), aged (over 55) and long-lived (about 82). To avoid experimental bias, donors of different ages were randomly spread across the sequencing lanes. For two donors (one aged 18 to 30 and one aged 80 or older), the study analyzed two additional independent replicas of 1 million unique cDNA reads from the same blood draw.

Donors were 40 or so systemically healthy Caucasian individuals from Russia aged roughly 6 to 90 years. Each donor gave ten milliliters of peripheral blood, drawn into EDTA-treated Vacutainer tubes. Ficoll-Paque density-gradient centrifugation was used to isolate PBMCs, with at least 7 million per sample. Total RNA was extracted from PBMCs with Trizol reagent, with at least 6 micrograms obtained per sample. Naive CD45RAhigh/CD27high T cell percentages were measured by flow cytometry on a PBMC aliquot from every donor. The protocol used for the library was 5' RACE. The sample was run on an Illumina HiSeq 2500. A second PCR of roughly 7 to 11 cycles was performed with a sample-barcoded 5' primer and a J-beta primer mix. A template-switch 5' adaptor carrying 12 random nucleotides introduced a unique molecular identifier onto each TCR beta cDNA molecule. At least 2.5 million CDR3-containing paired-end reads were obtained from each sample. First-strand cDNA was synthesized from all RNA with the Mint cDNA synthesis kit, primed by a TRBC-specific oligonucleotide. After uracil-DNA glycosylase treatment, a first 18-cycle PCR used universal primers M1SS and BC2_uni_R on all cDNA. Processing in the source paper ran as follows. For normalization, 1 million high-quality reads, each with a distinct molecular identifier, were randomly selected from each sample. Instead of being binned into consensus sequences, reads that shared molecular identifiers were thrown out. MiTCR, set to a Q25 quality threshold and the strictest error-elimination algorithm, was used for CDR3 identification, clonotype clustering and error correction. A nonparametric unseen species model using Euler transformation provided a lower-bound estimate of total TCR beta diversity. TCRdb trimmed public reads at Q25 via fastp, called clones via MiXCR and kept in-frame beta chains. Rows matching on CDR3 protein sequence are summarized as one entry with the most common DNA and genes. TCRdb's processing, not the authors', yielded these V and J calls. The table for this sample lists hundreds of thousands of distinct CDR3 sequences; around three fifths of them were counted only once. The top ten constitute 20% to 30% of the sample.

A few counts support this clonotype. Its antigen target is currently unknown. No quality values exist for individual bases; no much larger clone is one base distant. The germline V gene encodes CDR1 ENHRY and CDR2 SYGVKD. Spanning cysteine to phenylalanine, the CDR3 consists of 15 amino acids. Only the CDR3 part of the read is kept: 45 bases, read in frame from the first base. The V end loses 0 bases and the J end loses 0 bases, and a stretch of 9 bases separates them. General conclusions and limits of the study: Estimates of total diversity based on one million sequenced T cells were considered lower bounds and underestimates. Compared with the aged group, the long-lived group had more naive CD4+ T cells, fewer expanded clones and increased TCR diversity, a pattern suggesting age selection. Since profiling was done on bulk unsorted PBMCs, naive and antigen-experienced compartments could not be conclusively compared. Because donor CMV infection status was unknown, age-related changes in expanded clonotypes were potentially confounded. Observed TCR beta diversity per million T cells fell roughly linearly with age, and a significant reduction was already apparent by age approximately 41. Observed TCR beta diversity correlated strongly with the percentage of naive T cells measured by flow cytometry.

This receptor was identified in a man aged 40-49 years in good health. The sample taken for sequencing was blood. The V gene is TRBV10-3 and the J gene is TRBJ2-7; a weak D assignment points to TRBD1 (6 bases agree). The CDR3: CAISESLGGSYEQYF. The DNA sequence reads TGTGCCATCAGTGAGTCCCTAGGGGGCTCCTACGAGCAGTACTTC.